This T cell receptor (beta chain) was found in a study of blood T cell repertoires in COVID-19. Study in general: Sites in the United States, Italy and Spain provided acute and convalescent COVID-19 samples. From T cells, B-cell-depleted T cells, or PBMCs came the material, which was cDNA or gDNA.

CDR1 is WSHSY, CDR2 SAAADI, per germline. The CDR3 contains 14 residues. Trimming shortened V by 3 bases and J by 6 bases, and 11 bases separated the two germline ends. Produced via immunoSEQ multiplex PCR; TCRdb's table is partial and in-frame only. This table holds 120,000 or so clones, around 88% found once. This chain uses TRBV10-2 with TRBJ1-4; tentative D call: TRBD1 (5 bases). The clonotype originates from an elderly man with active or convalescent COVID-19. Input material: peripheral blood. This CDR3 reads CASSDRGRDEKLFF. The CDR3 DNA follows: TGCGCCAGCAGTGATCGGGGGAGAGATGAAAAACTGTTTTTT.